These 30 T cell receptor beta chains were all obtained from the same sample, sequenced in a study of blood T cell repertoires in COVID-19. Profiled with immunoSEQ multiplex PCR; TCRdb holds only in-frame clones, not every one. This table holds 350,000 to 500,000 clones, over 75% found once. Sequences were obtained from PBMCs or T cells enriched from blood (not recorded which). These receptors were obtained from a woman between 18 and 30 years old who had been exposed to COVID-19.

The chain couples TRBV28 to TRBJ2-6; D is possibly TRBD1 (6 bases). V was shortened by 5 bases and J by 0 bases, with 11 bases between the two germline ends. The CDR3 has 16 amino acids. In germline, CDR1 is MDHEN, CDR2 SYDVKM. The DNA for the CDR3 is TGTGCCAGCAGTCCCACGACAGGCTCTGGGGCCAACGTCCTGACTTTC. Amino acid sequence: CASSPTTGSGANVLTF.

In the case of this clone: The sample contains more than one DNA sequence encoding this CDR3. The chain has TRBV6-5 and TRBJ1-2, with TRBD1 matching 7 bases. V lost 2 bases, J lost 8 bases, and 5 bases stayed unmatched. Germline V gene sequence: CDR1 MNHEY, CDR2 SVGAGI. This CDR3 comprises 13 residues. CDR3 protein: CASSYPGGRGYTF. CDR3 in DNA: TGTGCCAGCAGTTACCCAGGGGGTAGGGGCTACACCTTC.

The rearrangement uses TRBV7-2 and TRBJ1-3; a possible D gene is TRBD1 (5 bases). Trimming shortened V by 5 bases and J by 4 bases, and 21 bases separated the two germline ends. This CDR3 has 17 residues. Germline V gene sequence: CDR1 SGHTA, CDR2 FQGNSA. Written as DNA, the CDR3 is TGTGCCAGCAGCCCCGGGGGTGGCAGGGCCTCAGGAAACACCATATATTTT. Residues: CASSPGGGRASGNTIYF.

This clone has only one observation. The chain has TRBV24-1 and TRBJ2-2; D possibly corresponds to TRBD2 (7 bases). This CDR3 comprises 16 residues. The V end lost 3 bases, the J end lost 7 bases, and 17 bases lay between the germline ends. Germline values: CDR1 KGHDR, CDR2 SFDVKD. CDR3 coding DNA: TGTGCCACCAGTGATCCCCTGGGGGGGCTCGACGGGGAGCTGTTTTTT. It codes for CATSDPLGGLDGELFF.

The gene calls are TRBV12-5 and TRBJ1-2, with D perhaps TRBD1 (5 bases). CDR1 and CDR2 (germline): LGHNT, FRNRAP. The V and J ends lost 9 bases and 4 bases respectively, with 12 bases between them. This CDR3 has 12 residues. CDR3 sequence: CARTGPFYGYTF. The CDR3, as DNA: TGTGCTAGAACAGGACCTTTCTATGGCTACACCTTC.

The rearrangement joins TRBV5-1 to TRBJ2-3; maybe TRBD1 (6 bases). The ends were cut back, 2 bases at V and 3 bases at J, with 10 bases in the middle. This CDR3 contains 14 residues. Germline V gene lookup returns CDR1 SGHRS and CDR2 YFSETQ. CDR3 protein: CASSFGGLTDTQYF. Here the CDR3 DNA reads TGCGCCAGCAGCTTTGGGGGCCTAACAGATACGCAGTATTTT. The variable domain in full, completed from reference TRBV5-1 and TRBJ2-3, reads KAGVTQTPRYLIKTRGQQVTLSCSPISGHRSVSWYQQTPGQGLQFLFEYFSETQRNKGNFPGRFSGRQFSNSRSEMNVSTLELGDSALYLCASSFGGLTDTQYFGPGTRLTVL.

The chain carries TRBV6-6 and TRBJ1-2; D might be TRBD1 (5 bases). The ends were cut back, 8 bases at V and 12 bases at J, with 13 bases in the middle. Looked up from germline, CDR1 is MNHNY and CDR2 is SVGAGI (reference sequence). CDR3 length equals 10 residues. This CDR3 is CASFQTGHTF. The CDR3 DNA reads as TGTGCCAGCTTCCAAACAGGCCACACCTTC.

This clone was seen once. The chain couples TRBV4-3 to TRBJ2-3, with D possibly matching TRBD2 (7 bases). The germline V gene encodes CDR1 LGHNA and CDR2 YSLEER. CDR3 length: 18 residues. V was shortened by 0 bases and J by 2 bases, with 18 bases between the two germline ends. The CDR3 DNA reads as TGCGCCAGCAGCCAAGATGCGTGGCGGGGGCCAAACACAGATACGCAGTATTTT. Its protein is CASSQDAWRGPNTDTQYF.

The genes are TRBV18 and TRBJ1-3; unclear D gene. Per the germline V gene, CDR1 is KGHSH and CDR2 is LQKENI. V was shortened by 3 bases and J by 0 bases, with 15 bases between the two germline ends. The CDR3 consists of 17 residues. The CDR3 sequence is CASSPVILTNSGNTIYF. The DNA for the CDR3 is TGTGCCAGCTCACCGGTGATTTTAACAAACTCTGGAAACACCATATATTTT.

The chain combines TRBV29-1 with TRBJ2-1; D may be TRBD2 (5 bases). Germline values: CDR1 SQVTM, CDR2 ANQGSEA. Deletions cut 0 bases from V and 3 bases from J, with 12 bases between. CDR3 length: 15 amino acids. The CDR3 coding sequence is TGCAGCGTTGAAGAGTTCCGGAGGCTCTACAATGAGCAGTTCTTC. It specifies CSVEEFRRLYNEQFF.

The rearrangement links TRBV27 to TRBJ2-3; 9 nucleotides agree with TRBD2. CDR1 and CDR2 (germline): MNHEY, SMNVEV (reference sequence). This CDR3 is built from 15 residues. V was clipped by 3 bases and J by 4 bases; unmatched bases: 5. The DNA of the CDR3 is TGTGCCAGCAGTTTCGGCGGGGGGGCCGCAGATACGCAGTATTTT. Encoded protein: CASSFGGGAADTQYF.

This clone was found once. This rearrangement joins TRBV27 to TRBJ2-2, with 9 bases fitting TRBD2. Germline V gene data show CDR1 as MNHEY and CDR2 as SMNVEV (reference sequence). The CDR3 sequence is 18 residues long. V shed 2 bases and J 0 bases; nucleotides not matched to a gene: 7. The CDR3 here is CASSLPRSGGPNTGELFF. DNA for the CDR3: TGTGCCAGCAGTTTACCCCGGAGCGGGGGGCCGAACACCGGGGAGCTGTTTTTT.

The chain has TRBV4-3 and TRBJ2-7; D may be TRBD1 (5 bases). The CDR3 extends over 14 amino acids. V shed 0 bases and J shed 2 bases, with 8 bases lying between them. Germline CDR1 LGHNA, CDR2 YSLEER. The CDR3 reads CASSQDYRPYEQYF. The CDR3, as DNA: TGCGCCAGCAGCCAAGATTACAGGCCCTACGAGCAGTACTTC.

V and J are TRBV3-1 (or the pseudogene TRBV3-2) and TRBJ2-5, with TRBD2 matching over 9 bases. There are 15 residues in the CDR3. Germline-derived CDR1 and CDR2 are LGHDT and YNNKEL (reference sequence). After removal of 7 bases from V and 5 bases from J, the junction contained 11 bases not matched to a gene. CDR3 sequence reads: CASTIFAGGPETQYF. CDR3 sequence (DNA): TGTGCCAGCACCATATTTGCGGGGGGGCCGGAGACCCAGTACTTC.

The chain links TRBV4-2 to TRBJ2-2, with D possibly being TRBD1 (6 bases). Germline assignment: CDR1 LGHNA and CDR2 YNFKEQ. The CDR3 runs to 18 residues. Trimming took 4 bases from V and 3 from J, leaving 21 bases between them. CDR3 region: CASSLIETGWADTGELFF. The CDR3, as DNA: TGTGCCAGCAGCCTCATTGAAACAGGGTGGGCGGACACCGGGGAGCTGTTTTTT.

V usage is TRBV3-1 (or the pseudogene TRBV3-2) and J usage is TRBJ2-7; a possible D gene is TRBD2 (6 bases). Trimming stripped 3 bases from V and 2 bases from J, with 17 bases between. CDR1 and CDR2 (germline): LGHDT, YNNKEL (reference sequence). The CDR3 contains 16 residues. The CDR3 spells CASSHPGLLPPYEQYF. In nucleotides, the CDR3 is TGTGCCAGCAGCCACCCGGGACTTCTCCCTCCCTACGAGCAGTACTTC.

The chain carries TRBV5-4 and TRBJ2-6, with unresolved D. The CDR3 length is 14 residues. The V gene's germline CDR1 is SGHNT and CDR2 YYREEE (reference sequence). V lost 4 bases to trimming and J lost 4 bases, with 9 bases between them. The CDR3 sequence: CASSGQTGANVLTF. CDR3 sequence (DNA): TGTGCCAGCAGCGGGCAAACCGGGGCCAACGTCCTGACTTTC. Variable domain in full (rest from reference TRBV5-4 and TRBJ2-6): ETGVTQSPTHLIKTRGQQVTLRCSSQSGHNTVSWYQQALGQGPQFIFQYYREEENGRGNFPPRFSGLQFPNYSSELNVNALELDDSALYLCASSGQTGANVLTFGAGSRLTVL.

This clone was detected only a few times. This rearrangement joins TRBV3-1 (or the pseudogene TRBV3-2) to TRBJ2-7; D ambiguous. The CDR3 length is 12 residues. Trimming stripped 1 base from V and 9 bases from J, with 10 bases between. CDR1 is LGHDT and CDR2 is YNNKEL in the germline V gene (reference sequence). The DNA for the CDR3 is TGTGCCAGCAGCCAAGGGTCTTCCGGGCAGTACTTC. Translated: CASSQGSSGQYF.

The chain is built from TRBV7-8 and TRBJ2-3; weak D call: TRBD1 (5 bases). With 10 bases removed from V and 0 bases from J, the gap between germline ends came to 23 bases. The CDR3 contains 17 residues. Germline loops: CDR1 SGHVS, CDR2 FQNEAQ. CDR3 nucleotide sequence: TGTGCCACCCAGGGCGCCCTCGGCGATTGGAGCACAGATACGCAGTATTTT. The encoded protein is CATQGALGDWSTDTQYF.

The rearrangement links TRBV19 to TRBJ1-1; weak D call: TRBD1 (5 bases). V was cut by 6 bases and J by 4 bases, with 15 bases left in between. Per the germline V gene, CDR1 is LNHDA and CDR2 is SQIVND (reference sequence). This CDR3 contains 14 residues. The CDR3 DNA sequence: TGTGCCAGTAGGGATGGAGGGGCCCGCACTGAAGCTTTCTTT. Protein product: CASRDGGARTEAFF.

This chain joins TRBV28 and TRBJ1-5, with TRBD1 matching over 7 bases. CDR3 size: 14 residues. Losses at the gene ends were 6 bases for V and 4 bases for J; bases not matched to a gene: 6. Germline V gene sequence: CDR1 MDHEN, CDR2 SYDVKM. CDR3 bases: TGTGCCAGCAGCAAATCCAGGGGGAATCAGCCCCAGCATTTT. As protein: CASSKSRGNQPQHF.

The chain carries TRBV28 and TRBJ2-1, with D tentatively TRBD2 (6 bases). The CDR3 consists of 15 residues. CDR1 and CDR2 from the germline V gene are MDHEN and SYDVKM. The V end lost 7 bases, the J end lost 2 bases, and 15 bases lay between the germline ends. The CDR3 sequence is CASISGGITYNEQFF. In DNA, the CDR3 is TGTGCCAGCATTTCTGGGGGGATCACCTACAATGAGCAGTTCTTC. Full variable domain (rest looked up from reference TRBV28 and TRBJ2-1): DVKVTQSSRYLVKRTGEKVFLECVQDMDHENMFWYRQDPGLGLRLIYFSYDVKMKEKGDIPEGYSVSREKKERFSLILESASTNQTSMYLCASISGGITYNEQFFGPGTRLTVL.

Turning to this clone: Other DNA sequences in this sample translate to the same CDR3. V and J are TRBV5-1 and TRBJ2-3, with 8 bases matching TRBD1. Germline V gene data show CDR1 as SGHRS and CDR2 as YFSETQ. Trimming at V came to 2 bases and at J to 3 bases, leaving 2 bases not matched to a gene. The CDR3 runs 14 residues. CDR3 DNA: TGCGCCAGCAGCTTAGACAGGGGTACAGATACGCAGTATTTT. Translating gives CASSLDRGTDTQYF.

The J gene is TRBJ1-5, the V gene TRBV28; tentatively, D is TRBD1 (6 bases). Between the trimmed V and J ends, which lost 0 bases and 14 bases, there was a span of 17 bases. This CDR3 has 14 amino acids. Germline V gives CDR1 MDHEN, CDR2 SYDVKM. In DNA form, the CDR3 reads TGTGCCAGCAGTTTATGGACAGGACAGTCTTCGAAGCATTTT. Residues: CASSLWTGQSSKHF.

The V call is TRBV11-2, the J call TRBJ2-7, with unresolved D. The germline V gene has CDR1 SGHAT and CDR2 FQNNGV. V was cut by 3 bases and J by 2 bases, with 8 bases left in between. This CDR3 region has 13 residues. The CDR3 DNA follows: TGTGCCAGCAGCTTTGGCACCGCCTACGAGCAGTACTTC. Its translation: CASSFGTAYEQYF.

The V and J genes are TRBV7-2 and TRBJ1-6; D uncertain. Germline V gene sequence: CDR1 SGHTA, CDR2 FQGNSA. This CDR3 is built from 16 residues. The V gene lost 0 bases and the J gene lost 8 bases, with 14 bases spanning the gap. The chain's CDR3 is CASSLAMRVSDSPLHF. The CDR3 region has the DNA TGTGCCAGCAGCTTAGCGATGAGGGTTTCCGATTCACCCCTCCACTTT. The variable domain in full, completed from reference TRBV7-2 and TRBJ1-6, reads GAGVSQSPSNKVTEKGKDVELRCDPISGHTALYWYRQSLGQGLEFLIYFQGNSAPDKSGLPSDRFSAERTGGSVSTLTIQRTQQEDSAVYLCASSLAMRVSDSPLHFGNGTRLTVT.

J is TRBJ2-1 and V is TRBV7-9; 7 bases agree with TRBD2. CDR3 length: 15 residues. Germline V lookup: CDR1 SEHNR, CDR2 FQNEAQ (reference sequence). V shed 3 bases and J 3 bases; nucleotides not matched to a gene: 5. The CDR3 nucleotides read TGTGCCAGCAGCTTGTGGCGGGGGTTCTACAATGAGCAGTTCTTC. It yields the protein CASSLWRGFYNEQFF.

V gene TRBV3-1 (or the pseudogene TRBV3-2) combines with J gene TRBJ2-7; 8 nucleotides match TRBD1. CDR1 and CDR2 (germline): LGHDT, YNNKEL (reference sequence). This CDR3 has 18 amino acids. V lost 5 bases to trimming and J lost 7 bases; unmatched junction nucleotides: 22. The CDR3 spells CASSARRTTGAPRWEQYF. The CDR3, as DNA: TGTGCCAGCAGCGCACGAAGAACGACAGGGGCCCCTCGCTGGGAGCAGTACTTC.

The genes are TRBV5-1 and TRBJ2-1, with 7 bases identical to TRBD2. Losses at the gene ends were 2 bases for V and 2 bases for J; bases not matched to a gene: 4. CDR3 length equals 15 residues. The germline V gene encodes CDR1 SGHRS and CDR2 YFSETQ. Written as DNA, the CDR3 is TGCGCCAGCAGCTTACTAGCGAGAACCTACAATGAGCAGTTCTTC. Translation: CASSLLARTYNEQFF.

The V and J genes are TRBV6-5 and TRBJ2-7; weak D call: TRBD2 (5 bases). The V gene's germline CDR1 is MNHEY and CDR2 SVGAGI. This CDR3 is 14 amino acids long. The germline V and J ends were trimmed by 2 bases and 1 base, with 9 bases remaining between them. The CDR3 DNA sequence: TGTGCCAGCAGTTACAGAGGGTCGTCCTACGAGCAGTACTTC. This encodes CASSYRGSSYEQYF.